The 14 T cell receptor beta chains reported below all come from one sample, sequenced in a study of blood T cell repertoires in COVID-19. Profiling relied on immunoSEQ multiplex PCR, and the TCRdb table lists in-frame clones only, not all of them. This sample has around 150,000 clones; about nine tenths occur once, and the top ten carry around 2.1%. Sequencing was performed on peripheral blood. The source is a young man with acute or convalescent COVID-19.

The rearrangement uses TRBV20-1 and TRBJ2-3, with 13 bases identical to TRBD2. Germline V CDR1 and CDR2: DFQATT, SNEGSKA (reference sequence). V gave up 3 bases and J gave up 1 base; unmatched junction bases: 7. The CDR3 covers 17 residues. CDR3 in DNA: TGCAGTGCTAGTCGGACTAGCGGGGGAGTAGGCACAGATACGCAGTATTTT. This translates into CSASRTSGGVGTDTQYF.

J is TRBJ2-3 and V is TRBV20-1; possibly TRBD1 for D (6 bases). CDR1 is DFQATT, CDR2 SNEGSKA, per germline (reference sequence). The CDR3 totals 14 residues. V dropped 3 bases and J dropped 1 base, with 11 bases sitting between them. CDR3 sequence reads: CSASSRTGTDTQYF. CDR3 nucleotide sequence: TGCAGTGCTAGTTCCAGGACAGGCACAGATACGCAGTATTTT.

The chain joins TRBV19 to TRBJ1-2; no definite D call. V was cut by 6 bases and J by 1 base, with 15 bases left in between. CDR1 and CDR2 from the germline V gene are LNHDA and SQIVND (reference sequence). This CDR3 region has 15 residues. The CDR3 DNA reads TGTGCCAGTAGGGTCGGAGGGTCCAATAACTATGGCTACACCTTC. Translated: CASRVGGSNNYGYTF. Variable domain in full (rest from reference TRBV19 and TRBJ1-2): DGGITQSPKYLFRKEGQNVTLSCEQNLNHDAMYWYRQDPGQGLRLIYYSQIVNDFQKGDIAEGYSVSREKKESFPLTVTSAQKNPTAFYLCASRVGGSNNYGYTFGSGTRLTVV.

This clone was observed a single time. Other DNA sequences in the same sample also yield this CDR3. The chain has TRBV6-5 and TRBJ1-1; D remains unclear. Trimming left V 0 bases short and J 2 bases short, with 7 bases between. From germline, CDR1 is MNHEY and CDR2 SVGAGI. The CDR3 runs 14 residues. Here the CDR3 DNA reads TGTGCCAGCAGTTACTCGCGCGGAAACACTGAAGCTTTCTTT. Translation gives CASSYSRGNTEAFF.

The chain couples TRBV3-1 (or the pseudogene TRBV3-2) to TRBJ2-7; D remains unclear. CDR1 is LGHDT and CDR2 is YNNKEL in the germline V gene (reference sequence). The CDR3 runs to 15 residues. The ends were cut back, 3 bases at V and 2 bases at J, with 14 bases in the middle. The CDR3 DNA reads TGTGCCAGCAGCCAGGTGGCCGGAGCGACCTACGAGCAGTACTTC. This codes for CASSQVAGATYEQYF.

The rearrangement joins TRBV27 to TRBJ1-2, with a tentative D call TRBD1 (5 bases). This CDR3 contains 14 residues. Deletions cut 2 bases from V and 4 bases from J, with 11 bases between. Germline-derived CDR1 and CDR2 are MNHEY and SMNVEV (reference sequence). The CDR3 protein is CASSLNRGGYGYTF. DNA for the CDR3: TGTGCCAGCAGTTTAAATAGGGGTGGCTATGGCTACACCTTC.

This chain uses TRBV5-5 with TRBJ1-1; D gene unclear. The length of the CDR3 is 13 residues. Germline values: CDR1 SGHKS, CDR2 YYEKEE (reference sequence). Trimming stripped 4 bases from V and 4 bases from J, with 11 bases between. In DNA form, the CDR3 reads TGTGCCAGCAGCACGGAGGGTGGCACTGAAGCTTTCTTT. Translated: CASSTEGGTEAFF.

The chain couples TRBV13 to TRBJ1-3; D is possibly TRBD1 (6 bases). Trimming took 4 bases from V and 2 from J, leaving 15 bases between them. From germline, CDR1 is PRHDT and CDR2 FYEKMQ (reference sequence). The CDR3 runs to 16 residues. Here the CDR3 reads CASSYETGQTGNTIYF. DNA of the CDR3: TGTGCCAGCAGCTATGAGACAGGACAGACTGGAAACACCATATATTTT.

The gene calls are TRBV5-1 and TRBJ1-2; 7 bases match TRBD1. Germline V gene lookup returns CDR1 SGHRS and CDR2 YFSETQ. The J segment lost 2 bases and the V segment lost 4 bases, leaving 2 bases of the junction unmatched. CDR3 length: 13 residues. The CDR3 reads CASSMDRNYGYTF. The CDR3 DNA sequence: TGCGCCAGCAGCATGGACAGGAACTATGGCTACACCTTC.

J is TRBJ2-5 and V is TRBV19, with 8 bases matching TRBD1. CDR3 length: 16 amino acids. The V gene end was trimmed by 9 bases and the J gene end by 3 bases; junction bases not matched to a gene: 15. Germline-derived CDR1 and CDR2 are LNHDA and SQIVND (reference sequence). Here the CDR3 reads CASAGLGTGTKETQYF. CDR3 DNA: TGTGCCAGCGCGGGATTAGGGACAGGCACAAAAGAGACCCAGTACTTC.

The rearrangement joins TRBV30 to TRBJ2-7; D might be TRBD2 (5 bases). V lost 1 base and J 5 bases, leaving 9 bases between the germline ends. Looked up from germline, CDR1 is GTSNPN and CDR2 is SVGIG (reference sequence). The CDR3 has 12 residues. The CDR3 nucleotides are TGTGCCTGGAGTGGAGGGAGCAACGAGCAGTACTTC. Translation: CAWSGGSNEQYF.

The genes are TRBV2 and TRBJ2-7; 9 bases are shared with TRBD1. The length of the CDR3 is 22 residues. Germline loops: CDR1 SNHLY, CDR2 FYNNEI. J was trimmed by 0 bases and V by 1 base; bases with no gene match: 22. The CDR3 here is CASSEVQLGEYGGTGNSYEQYF. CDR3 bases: TGTGCCAGCAGTGAAGTCCAACTAGGGGAATATGGGGGGACAGGGAACTCCTACGAGCAGTACTTC.

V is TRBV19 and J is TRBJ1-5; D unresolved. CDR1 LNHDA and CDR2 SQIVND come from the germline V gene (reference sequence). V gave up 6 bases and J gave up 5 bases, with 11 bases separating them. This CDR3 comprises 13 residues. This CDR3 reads CASRLEVHQPQHF. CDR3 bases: TGTGCCAGTAGATTGGAGGTTCATCAGCCCCAGCATTTT.

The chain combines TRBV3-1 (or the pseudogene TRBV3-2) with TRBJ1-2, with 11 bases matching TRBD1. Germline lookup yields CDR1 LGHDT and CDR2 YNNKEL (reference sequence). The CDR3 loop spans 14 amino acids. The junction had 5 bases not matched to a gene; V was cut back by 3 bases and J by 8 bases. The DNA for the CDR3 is TGTGCCAGCAGCCAGTGGACAGGGGGCGTCGGCTACACCTTC. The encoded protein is CASSQWTGGVGYTF.